What follows is one T cell receptor (beta chain) and its context. Its antigen is still unknown. This record comes from a study of cytomegalovirus exposure and HLA in healthy donors. Study-level background: An analysis done earlier identified about 120 million unique TCR beta sequences from 200 million or so T cells.

Germline V gene lookup returns CDR1 ENHRY and CDR2 SYGVKD. V gave up 10 bases and J gave up 4 bases; unmatched junction bases: 11. This CDR3 spans 15 amino acids. Though nominally healthy at sampling, donors likely had unrecorded immune exposures. Findings of the study overall: The analysis excluded some indistinguishable V segments, including TRBV6-2 and TRBV6-3. One later analysis reportedly identified an Asian-associated ancestry cluster that showed fewer N-insertions than the roughly 720-donor mean.

In the PCR, 60 Vbeta and 13 Jbeta primers were used. Assay: immunoSEQ multiplex PCR; the TCRdb copy retains only in-frame clones and omits some. The sample has approximately 140,000 clones; approximately 72% are singletons. This TCR was recovered from a woman aged 55-70 years in good health and CMV-seronegative. The sequenced sample consisted of PBMCs. J is TRBJ2-1 and V is TRBV10-3, with 9 bases lining up with TRBD2. The CDR3 sequence is CATSAASGAYNEQFF. The CDR3 region has the DNA TGTGCCACAAGCGCCGCTAGCGGGGCATACAATGAGCAGTTCTTC.